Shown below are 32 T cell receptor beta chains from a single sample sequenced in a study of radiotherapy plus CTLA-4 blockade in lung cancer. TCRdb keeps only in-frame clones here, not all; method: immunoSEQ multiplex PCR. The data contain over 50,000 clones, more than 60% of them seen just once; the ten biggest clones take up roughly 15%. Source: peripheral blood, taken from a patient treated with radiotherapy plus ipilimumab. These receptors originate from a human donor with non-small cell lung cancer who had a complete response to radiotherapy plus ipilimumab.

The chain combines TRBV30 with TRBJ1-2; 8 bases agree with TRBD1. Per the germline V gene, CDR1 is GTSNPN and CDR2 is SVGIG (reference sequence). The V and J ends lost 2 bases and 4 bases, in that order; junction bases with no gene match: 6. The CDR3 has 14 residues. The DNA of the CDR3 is TGTGCCTGGAGTACAGGGGGGGGAGCCTATGGCTACACCTTC. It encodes CAWSTGGGAYGYTF.

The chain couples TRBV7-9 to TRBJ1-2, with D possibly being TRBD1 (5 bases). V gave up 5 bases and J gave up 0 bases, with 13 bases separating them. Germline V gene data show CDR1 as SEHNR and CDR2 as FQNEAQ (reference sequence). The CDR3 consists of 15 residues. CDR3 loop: CASSRQTLANYGYTF. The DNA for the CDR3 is TGTGCCAGCAGCCGACAGACCTTAGCTAACTATGGCTACACCTTC.

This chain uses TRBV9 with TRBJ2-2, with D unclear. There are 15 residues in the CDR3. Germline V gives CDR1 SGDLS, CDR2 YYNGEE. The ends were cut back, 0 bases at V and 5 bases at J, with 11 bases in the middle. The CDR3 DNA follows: TGTGCCAGCAGCGTAGATCCATCAATGACCGGGGAGCTGTTTTTT. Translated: CASSVDPSMTGELFF.

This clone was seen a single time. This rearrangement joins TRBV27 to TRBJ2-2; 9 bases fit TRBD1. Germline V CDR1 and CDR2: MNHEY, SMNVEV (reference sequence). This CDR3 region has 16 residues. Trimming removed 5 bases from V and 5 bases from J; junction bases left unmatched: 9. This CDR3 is CASSVTGGAGTGELFF. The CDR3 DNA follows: TGTGCCAGCAGTGTAACAGGGGGCGCAGGTACCGGGGAGCTGTTTTTT.

The CDR3 loop reads CASTPRKVGGYSNQPQHF. The CDR3 DNA follows: TGTGCCAGTACCCCCCGTAAAGTAGGGGGTTATAGCAATCAGCCCCAGCATTTT. This chain connects TRBV2 to TRBJ1-5; D might be TRBD1 (6 bases). V was shortened by 9 bases and J by 0 bases, with 24 bases between the two germline ends. Germline V gives CDR1 SNHLY, CDR2 FYNNEI. The CDR3 extends over 18 amino acids. Filled out from reference TRBV2 and TRBJ1-5, the complete variable domain reads EPEVTQTPSHQVTQMGQEVILRCVPISNHLYFYWYRQILGQKVEFLVSFYNNEISEKSEIFDDQFSVERPDGSNFTLKIRSTKLEDSAMYFCASTPRKVGGYSNQPQHFGDGTRLSIL.

DNA for the CDR3: TGTGCCAGCAGTACCCCCGTGGGGGCTGGTGAAAAACTGTTTTTT. Encoded protein: CASSTPVGAGEKLFF. The chain couples TRBV28 to TRBJ1-4, with D possibly being TRBD1 (6 bases). Germline V gene lookup returns CDR1 MDHEN and CDR2 SYDVKM. Between the trimmed V and J ends, which lost 5 bases and 7 bases, there was a span of 17 bases. The CDR3 length is 15 residues.

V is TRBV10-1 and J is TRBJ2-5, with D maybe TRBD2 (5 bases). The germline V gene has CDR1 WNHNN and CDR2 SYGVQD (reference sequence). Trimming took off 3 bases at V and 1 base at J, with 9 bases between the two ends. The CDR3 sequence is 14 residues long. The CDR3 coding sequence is TGCGCCAGCAGTGACGGGGTCCTCCAAGAGACCCAGTACTTC. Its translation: CASSDGVLQETQYF.

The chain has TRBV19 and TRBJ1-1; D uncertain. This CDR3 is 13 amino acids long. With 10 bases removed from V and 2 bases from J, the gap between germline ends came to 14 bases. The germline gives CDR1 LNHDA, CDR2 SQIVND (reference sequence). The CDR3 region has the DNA TGTGCCACCCTCGGAGTCGGAAACACTGAAGCTTTCTTT. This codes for CATLGVGNTEAFF.

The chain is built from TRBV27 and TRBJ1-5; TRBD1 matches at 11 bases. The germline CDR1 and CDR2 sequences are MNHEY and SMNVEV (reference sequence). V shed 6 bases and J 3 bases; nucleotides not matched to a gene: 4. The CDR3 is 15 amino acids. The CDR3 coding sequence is TGTGCCAGCAGCCGGACAGGGGGCTCCAATCAGCCCCAGCATTTT. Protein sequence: CASSRTGGSNQPQHF.

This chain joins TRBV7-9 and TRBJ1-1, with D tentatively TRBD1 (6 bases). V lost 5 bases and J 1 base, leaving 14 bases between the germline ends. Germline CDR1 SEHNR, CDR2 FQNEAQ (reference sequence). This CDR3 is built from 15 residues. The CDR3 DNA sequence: TGTGCCAGCAGCCCGACCAGGGGTTCGAACACTGAAGCTTTCTTT. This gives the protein CASSPTRGSNTEAFF.

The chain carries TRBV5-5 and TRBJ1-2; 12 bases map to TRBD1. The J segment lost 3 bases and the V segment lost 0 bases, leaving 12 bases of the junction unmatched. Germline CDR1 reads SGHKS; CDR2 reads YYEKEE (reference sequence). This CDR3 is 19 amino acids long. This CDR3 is CASSLGFILGQGAYYGYTF. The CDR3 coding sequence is TGTGCCAGCAGCTTGGGATTCATCTTGGGACAGGGGGCTTACTATGGCTACACCTTC.

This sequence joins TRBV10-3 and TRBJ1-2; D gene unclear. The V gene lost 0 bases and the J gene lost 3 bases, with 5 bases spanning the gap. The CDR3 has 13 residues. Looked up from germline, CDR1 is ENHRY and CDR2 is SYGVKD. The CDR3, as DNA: TGTGCCATCAGTGAGTCCCAGTACTATGGCTACACCTTC. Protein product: CAISESQYYGYTF.

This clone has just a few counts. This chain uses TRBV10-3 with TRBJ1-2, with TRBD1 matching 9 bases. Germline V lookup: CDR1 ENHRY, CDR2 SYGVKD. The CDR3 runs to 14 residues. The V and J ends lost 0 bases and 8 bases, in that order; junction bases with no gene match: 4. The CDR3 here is CAISESRTGVGYTF. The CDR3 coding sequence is TGTGCCATCAGTGAGTCGAGGACAGGGGTGGGCTACACCTTC.

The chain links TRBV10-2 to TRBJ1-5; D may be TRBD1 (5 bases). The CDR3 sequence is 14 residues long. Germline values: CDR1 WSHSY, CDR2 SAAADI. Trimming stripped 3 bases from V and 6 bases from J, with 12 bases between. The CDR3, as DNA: TGCGCCAGCAGTGATTTTGGGGCTAGTCAGCCCCAGCATTTT. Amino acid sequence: CASSDFGASQPQHF.

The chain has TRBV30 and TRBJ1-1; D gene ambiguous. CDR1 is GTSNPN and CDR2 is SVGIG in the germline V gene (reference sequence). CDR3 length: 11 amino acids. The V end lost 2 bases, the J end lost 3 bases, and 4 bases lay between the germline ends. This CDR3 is CAWSQYTEAFF. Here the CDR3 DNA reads TGTGCCTGGAGTCAGTACACTGAAGCTTTCTTT.

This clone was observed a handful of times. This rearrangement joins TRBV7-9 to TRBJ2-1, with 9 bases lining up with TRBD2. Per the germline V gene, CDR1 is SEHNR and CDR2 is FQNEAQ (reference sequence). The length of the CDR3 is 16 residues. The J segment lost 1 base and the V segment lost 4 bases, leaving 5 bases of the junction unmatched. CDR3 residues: CASSSRTSASYNEQFF. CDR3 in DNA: TGTGCCAGCAGCTCGAGGACTAGCGCGTCCTACAATGAGCAGTTCTTC.

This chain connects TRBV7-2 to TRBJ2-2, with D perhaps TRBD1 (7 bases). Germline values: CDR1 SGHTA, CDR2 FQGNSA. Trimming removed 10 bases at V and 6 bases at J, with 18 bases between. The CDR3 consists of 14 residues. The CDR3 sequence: CATMGTAGPGELFF. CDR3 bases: TGTGCCACAATGGGGACAGCGGGCCCCGGGGAGCTGTTTTTT. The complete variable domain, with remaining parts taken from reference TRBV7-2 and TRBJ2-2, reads GAGVSQSPSNKVTEKGKDVELRCDPISGHTALYWYRQSLGQGLEFLIYFQGNSAPDKSGLPSDRFSAERTGGSVSTLTIQRTQQEDSAVYLCATMGTAGPGELFFGEGSRLTVL.

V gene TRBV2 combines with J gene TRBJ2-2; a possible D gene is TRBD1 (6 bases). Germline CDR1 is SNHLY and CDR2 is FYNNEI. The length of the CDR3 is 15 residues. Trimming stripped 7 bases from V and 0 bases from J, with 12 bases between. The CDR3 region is CASTRQDSNTGELFF. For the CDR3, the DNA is TGTGCCAGCACCCGACAGGACTCGAACACCGGGGAGCTGTTTTTT. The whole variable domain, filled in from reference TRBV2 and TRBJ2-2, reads EPEVTQTPSHQVTQMGQEVILRCVPISNHLYFYWYRQILGQKVEFLVSFYNNEISEKSEIFDDQFSVERPDGSNFTLKIRSTKLEDSAMYFCASTRQDSNTGELFFGEGSRLTVL.

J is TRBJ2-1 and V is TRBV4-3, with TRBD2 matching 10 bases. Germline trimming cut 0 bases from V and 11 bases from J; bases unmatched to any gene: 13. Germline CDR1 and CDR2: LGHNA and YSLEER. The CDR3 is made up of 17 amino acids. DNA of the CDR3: TGCGCCAGCAGCCAAGATATAGCGGGGGGCCGTCCGGGGAAGCAGTTCTTC. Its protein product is CASSQDIAGGRPGKQFF.

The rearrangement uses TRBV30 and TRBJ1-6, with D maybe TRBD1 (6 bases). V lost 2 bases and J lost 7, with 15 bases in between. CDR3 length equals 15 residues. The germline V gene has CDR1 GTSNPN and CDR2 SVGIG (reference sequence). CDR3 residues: CAWSPSDSLNSPLHF. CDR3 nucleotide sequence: TGTGCCTGGAGTCCCTCGGACAGTCTAAATTCACCCCTCCACTTT.

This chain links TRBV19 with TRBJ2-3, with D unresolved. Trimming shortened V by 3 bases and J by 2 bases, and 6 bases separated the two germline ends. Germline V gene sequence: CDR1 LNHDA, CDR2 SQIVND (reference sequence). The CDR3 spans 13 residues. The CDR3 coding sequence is TGTGCCAGTAGTATGCGGTTCACAGATACGCAGTATTTT. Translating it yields CASSMRFTDTQYF. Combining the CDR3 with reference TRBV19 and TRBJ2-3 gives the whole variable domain DGGITQSPKYLFRKEGQNVTLSCEQNLNHDAMYWYRQDPGQGLRLIYYSQIVNDFQKGDIAEGYSVSREKKESFPLTVTSAQKNPTAFYLCASSMRFTDTQYFGPGTRLTVL.

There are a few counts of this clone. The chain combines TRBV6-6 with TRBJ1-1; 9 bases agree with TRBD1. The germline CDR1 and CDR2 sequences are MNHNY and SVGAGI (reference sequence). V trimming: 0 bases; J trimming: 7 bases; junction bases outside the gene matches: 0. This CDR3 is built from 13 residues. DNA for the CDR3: TGTGCCAGCAGTTACTCGGACAGGGGTGAAGCTTTCTTT. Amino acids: CASSYSDRGEAFF.

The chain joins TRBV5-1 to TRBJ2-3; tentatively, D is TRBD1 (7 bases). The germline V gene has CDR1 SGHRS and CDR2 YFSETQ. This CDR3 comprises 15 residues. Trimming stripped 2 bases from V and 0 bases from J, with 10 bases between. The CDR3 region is CASSLQGTSTDTQYF. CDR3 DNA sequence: TGCGCCAGCAGCTTACAGGGGACTAGCACAGATACGCAGTATTTT.

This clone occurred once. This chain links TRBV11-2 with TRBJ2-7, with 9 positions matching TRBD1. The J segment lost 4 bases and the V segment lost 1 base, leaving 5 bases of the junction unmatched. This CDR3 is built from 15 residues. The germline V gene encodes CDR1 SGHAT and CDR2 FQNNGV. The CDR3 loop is CASSLGTGGGYEQYF. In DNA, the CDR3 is TGTGCCAGCAGCTTAGGCACAGGGGGCGGGTACGAGCAGTACTTC.

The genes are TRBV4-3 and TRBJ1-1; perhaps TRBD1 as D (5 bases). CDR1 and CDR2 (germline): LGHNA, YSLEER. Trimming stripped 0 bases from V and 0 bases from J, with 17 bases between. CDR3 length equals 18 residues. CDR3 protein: CASSQDLPTASMNTEAFF. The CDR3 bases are TGCGCCAGCAGCCAAGACCTCCCGACAGCTTCTATGAACACTGAAGCTTTCTTT.

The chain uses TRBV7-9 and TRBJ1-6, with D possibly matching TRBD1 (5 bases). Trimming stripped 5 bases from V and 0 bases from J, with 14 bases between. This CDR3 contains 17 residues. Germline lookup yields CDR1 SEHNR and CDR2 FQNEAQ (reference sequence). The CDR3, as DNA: TGTGCCAGCAGCCAGGGAGGCAGAGCCTCCTATAATTCACCCCTCCACTTT. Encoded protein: CASSQGGRASYNSPLHF.

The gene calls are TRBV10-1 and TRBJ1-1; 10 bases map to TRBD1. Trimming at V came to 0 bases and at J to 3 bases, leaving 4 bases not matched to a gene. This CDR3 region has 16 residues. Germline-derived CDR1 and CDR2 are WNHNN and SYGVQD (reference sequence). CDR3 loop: CASSESDRGRDTEAFF. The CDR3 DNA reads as TGCGCCAGCAGTGAGTCGGACAGGGGGAGGGACACTGAAGCTTTCTTT.

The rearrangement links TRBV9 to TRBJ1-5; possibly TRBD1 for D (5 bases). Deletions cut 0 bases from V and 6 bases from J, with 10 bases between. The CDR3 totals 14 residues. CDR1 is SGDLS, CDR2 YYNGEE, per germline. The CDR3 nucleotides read TGTGCCAGCAGCGTAGGTGGGGGGAGTCAGCCCCAGCATTTT. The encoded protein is CASSVGGGSQPQHF.

The CDR3 here is CASSLVWGTDTEAFF. CDR3 bases: TGCGCCAGCAGCTTGGTCTGGGGCACCGACACTGAAGCTTTCTTT. V and J are TRBV5-1 and TRBJ1-1; maybe TRBD1 (5 bases). Trimming took off 0 bases at V and 3 bases at J, with 12 bases between the two ends. The germline V gene has CDR1 SGHRS and CDR2 YFSETQ. The CDR3 contains 15 residues.

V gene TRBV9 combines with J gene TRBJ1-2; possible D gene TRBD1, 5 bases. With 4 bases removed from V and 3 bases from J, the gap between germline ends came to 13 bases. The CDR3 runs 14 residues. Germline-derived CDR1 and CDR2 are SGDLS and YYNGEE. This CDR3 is CASSRGVGDYGYTF. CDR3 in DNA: TGTGCCAGCAGCCGGGGGGTGGGGGACTATGGCTACACCTTC.

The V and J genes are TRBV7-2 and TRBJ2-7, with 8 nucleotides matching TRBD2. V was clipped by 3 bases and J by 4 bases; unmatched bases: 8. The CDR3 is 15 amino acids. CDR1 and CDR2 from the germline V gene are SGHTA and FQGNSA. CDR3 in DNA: TGTGCCAGCAGCTTCACCAGCGGGGGTCCGTACGAGCAGTACTTC. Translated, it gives CASSFTSGGPYEQYF.

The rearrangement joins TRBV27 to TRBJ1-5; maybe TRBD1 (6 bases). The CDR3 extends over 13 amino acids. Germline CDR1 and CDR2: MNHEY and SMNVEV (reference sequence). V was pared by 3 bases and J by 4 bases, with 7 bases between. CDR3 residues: CASSLRGNQPQHF. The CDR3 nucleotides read TGTGCCAGCAGTTTGAGGGGGAATCAGCCCCAGCATTTT.